One sample yielded the 10 T cell receptor beta chains listed below, sequenced in a study of vaccination effects on CD4 cells after COVID-19. No antigen has been identified for these receptors. Using immunoSEQ multiplex PCR, the repertoire was profiled, and TCRdb retains in-frame clones only, with some absent. Found here are tens of thousands of clones, around 78% of them singletons; the top ten hold 0.95% to 1.5%. Before sequencing took place, the ViraFEST assay used viral peptide pools to expand antigen-specific CD4+ T cells. Upon completion of about eleven days in culture, CD4+ T cells were isolated. The cohort was immunized with two doses of either the BNT162b2 or mRNA-1273 vaccine. The sequencing used CD4+ T cells from PBMCs cultured with HCoV-229E spike peptides, collected after COVID-19 vaccination. All receptors derive from a human donor who received a COVID-19 vaccine.

The V and J genes are TRBV5-5 and TRBJ1-1; no clear D. V was trimmed by 4 bases and J by 1 base, leaving 2 bases between them. CDR3 size: 11 residues. CDR1 and CDR2 from the germline V gene are SGHKS and YYEKEE (reference sequence). The CDR3 DNA reads TGTGCCAGCAGCCAGAACACTGAAGCTTTCTTT. As protein: CASSQNTEAFF.

This clone came up a few times. The chain is built from TRBV4-2 and TRBJ2-4, with 13 bases that match TRBD2. Losses at the gene ends were 1 base for V and 6 bases for J; bases not matched to a gene: 3. The CDR3 covers 16 residues. Looked up from germline, CDR1 is LGHNA and CDR2 is YNFKEQ. CDR3 in amino acids: CASSQGTSGSGNIQYF. The DNA of the CDR3 is TGTGCCAGCAGCCAAGGGACTAGCGGGAGCGGAAACATTCAGTACTTC.

The rearrangement uses TRBV2 and TRBJ2-7, with 7 bases that match TRBD1. The junction had 9 bases not matched to a gene; V was cut back by 9 bases and J by 4 bases. This CDR3 has 13 residues. Germline V gene data show CDR1 as SNHLY and CDR2 as FYNNEI. CDR3: CASKRDSPYEQYV. CDR3 coding DNA: TGTGCCAGTAAAAGGGACAGTCCTTACGAGCAGTACGTC.

This clone was detected only a few times. The V call is TRBV5-5, the J call TRBJ1-6, with D possibly being TRBD1 (5 bases). The CDR3 has 16 amino acids. Per the germline V gene, CDR1 is SGHKS and CDR2 is YYEKEE (reference sequence). V was trimmed by 0 bases and J by 6 bases, leaving 13 bases between them. CDR3 residues: CASSLAGTIINSPLHF. The DNA for the CDR3 is TGTGCCAGCAGCTTGGCCGGGACGATTATTAATTCACCCCTCCACTTT.

The chain joins TRBV19 to TRBJ1-2, with 11 bases that match TRBD1. Germline V lookup: CDR1 LNHDA, CDR2 SQIVND (reference sequence). This CDR3 spans 16 amino acids. J was trimmed by 4 bases and V by 6 bases; bases with no gene match: 10. CDR3 coding DNA: TGTGCCAGTAGCATCCCCCGGACAGGGGGCAGCTATGGCTACACCTTC. It encodes CASSIPRTGGSYGYTF.

V usage is TRBV10-3 and J usage is TRBJ2-1, with 9 bases fitting TRBD1. The CDR3 is made up of 17 amino acids. CDR1 ENHRY and CDR2 SYGVKD come from the germline V gene. Losses at the gene ends were 2 bases for V and 2 bases for J; bases not matched to a gene: 7. CDR3 sequence reads: CAISEPDRGNTYNEQFF. The DNA for the CDR3 is TGTGCCATCAGTGAGCCCGACAGGGGGAATACCTACAATGAGCAGTTCTTC.

This clone was seen a handful of times. CDR3 DNA sequence: TGTGCCAGCTCACCGAGGGGCCAAGAGACCCAGTACTTC. Its translation: CASSPRGQETQYF. The chain joins TRBV18 to TRBJ2-5, with D perhaps being TRBD1 or TRBD2 (5 bases each). The CDR3 totals 13 residues. V gave up 3 bases and J gave up 1 base, with 6 bases separating them. In germline, CDR1 is KGHSH, CDR2 LQKENI.

The chain joins TRBV5-5 to TRBJ1-3; D call uncertain. Trimming took off 2 bases at V and 0 bases at J, with 12 bases between the two ends. The CDR3 is made up of 16 amino acids. Germline assignment: CDR1 SGHKS and CDR2 YYEKEE (reference sequence). The CDR3 DNA follows: TGTGCCAGCAGCTTAAATGCGCCAGGCTCTGGAAACACCATATATTTT. Its translation: CASSLNAPGSGNTIYF. The full variable domain, in which reference TRBV5-5 and TRBJ1-3 provide the parts outside the CDR3, is DAGVTQSPTHLIKTRGQQVTLRCSPISGHKSVSWYQQVLGQGPQFIFQYYEKEERGRGNFPDRFSARQFPNYSSELNVNALLLGDSALYLCASSLNAPGSGNTIYFGEGSWLTVV.

The chain combines TRBV5-4 with TRBJ2-2, with 7 bases lining up with TRBD2. V lost 7 bases, J lost 0 bases, and 3 bases stayed unmatched. The CDR3 consists of 14 residues. CDR1 is SGHNT, CDR2 YYREEE, per germline (reference sequence). The CDR3 nucleotides read TGTGCCAGCTCTAGCGGATCGAACACCGGGGAGCTGTTTTTT. It codes for CASSSGSNTGELFF.

This chain connects TRBV18 to TRBJ2-7; tentatively, D is TRBD2 (6 bases). This CDR3 is 15 amino acids long. V dropped 1 base and J dropped 2 bases, with 12 bases sitting between them. Germline V gives CDR1 KGHSH, CDR2 LQKENI. CDR3 DNA sequence: TGTGCCAGCTCACCACGGAGGGACGGTCCCTACGAGCAGTACGTC. Residues: CASSPRRDGPYEQYV.